Included here is one TCR beta chain sequence, with context. In the original workflow: The assay estimated nucleated cells by amplifying reference gene primers. Assay used: immunoSEQ multiplex PCR; TCRdb lists only in-frame clones, some missing. That table supplies the V and J calls and clone size; D and trimming were determined from the DNA. The sample consists of some 74,000 clones, 65% to 90% of them appearing once. This record belongs to a study of blood T cell repertoires in COVID-19. Background on the study: Samples taken during acute and convalescent COVID-19 were collected in the United States, Italy and Spain.

This receptor was identified in a man at least 80 years old with acute or convalescent COVID-19. Material for sequencing was peripheral blood.

The CDR3 is CASSVYGAKNIQYF. Here the CDR3 DNA reads TGTGCCAGCAGTGTTTACGGGGCCAAAAACATTCAGTACTTC. This chain links TRBV2 with TRBJ2-4; D uncertain. The germline CDR1 and CDR2 sequences are SNHLY and FYNNEI. This CDR3 has 14 amino acids. Trimming took off 4 bases at V and 1 base at J, with 8 bases between the two ends.